One sample yielded the 32 T cell receptor beta chains listed below, sequenced in a study of patients and donors after allogeneic stem cell transplantation. TCRdb passed the RT-PCR reads through MiXCR, listing each CDR3 protein once. The sample records about 87,000 distinct CDR3 sequences, just under 5% being singletons. Sequenced input: blood, either unsorted or a sorted T cell fraction (not recorded which). The receptors originated from a human donor who was either an allogeneic HSCT recipient or a stem cell or donor lymphocyte infusion donor (not recorded which). It is not recorded whose cells these are; they may come from a transplant donor.

The chain carries TRBV5-4 and TRBJ2-5; D is unclear. Germline V gene data show CDR1 as SGHNT and CDR2 as YYREEE (reference sequence). The CDR3 spans 17 residues. V was cut by 0 bases and J by 1 base, with 16 bases left in between. The CDR3 region is CASSLALDLGPQETQYF. The CDR3 bases are TGTGCCAGCAGCTTGGCCTTGGATCTTGGGCCCCAAGAGACCCAGTACTTC. The whole variable domain, remainder taken from reference TRBV5-4 and TRBJ2-5, is ETGVTQSPTHLIKTRGQQVTLRCSSQSGHNTVSWYQQALGQGPQFIFQYYREEENGRGNFPPRFSGLQFPNYSSELNVNALELDDSALYLCASSLALDLGPQETQYFGPGTRLLVL.

This rearrangement joins TRBV20-1 to TRBJ1-4, with 7 bases aligning to TRBD1. The CDR3 length is 16 residues. Germline V gene lookup returns CDR1 DFQATT and CDR2 SNEGSKA (reference sequence). V shed 4 bases, J shed 1 base, and the junction held 9 bases outside the gene matches. The CDR3 reads CSATAYRGETNEKLFF. The CDR3 DNA reads as TGCAGTGCTACCGCTTACAGGGGAGAAACTAATGAAAAACTGTTTTTT.

The chain couples TRBV11-2 to TRBJ1-1; perhaps TRBD1 as D (5 bases). V was shortened by 5 bases and J by 1 base, with 32 bases between the two germline ends. Germline V CDR1 and CDR2: SGHAT, FQNNGV. The CDR3 extends over 21 amino acids. The CDR3 loop reads CASSPLRVLGGLGVRNTEAFF. The CDR3 nucleotides read TGTGCCAGCAGCCCATTAAGGGTTCTTGGGGGGTTAGGGGTCCGGAACACTGAAGCTTTCTTT.

This clonotype was counted a few times. The chain uses TRBV18 and TRBJ2-4; D not resolved. The CDR3 sequence is 14 residues long. The V end lost 2 bases, the J end lost 8 bases, and 13 bases lay between the germline ends. CDR1 and CDR2 from the germline V gene are KGHSH and LQKENI. The CDR3 coding sequence is TGTGCCAGCTCACCATTAGAGACAACAGACATTCAGTACTTC. Residues: CASSPLETTDIQYF. The full variable domain, completed using reference TRBV18 and TRBJ2-4, is NAGVMQNPRHLVRRRGQEARLRCSPMKGHSHVYWYRQLPEEGLKFMVYLQKENIIDESGMPKERFSAEFPKEGPSILRIQQVVRGDSAAYFCASSPLETTDIQYFGAGTRLSVL.

This clonotype was seen at least ten times. The genes are TRBV7-8 and TRBJ2-2; D remains ambiguous. Germline V gives CDR1 SGHVS, CDR2 FQNEAQ. This CDR3 has 13 amino acids. V gave up 5 bases and J gave up 5 bases, with 9 bases separating them. CDR3 loop: CASSRRETGELFF. In DNA, the CDR3 is TGTGCCAGCAGCCGGAGAGAAACCGGGGAGCTGTTTTTT.

This clonotype has a count of ten or more. This rearrangement joins TRBV7-9 to TRBJ2-3, with D perhaps matching TRBD2 (5 bases). Germline values: CDR1 SEHNR, CDR2 FQNEAQ (reference sequence). The CDR3 is made up of 14 amino acids. Trimming cost V 1 base and J 3 bases, with 8 bases left between them. The CDR3 sequence: CASSLGGATDTQYF. Written as DNA, the CDR3 is TGTGCCAGCAGCTTAGGGGGAGCGACAGATACGCAGTATTTT.

This clonotype was observed at least ten times. The chain couples TRBV7-9 to TRBJ1-5; D is undetermined. Trimming pared 1 base from V and 3 bases from J, leaving 1 base between. The germline V gene has CDR1 SEHNR and CDR2 FQNEAQ (reference sequence). This CDR3 has 12 amino acids. As DNA, the CDR3 is TGTGCCAGCAGCTTAGACAATCAGCCCCAGCATTTT. This encodes CASSLDNQPQHF.

The chain is built from TRBV20-1 and TRBJ2-5; 12 positions match TRBD2. Germline CDR1 DFQATT, CDR2 SNEGSKA (reference sequence). The CDR3 totals 18 residues. The V and J ends lost 3 bases and 6 bases, in that order; junction bases with no gene match: 17. The CDR3 protein is CSASPIPRQTSGGKTQYF. The CDR3, as DNA: TGCAGTGCTAGTCCCATACCCCGCCAGACTAGCGGGGGAAAGACCCAGTACTTC.

Ten or more counts support this clonotype. V is TRBV7-9 and J is TRBJ1-3; tentatively, D is TRBD1 (5 bases). The CDR3 loop spans 17 amino acids. Trimming stripped 1 base from V and 4 bases from J, with 17 bases between. The V gene's germline CDR1 is SEHNR and CDR2 FQNEAQ (reference sequence). Here the CDR3 reads CASSLGPRGDPGNTIYF. For the CDR3, the DNA is TGTGCCAGCAGCTTAGGTCCTCGGGGGGACCCGGGAAACACCATATATTTT.

Many counts were recorded for this clonotype. The V and J genes are TRBV11-3 and TRBJ1-4; D gene unclear. CDR3 length: 14 residues. Trimming cost V 4 bases and J 4 bases, with 10 bases left between them. Germline CDR1 and CDR2: SGHNT and YENEEA. CDR3 region: CASSYGADNEKLFF. As DNA, the CDR3 is TGTGCCAGCAGCTATGGTGCGGATAATGAAAAACTGTTTTTT.

This clonotype showed up many times. This rearrangement joins TRBV6-1 to TRBJ2-1; TRBD2 matches 11 bases. The junction had 8 bases not matched to a gene; V was cut back by 5 bases and J by 8 bases. This CDR3 has 15 residues. Per the germline V gene, CDR1 is MNHNS and CDR2 is SASEGT. The CDR3 loop reads CASSQPKLAGDEQFF. As DNA, the CDR3 is TGTGCCAGCAGTCAACCCAAACTAGCGGGAGATGAGCAGTTCTTC.

This clonotype was recorded many times. This chain's CDR3 is CASSQAIGRSTDTQYF. In DNA form, the CDR3 reads TGTGCCAGCAGCCAGGCCATAGGGCGGAGCACAGATACGCAGTATTTT. The rearrangement links TRBV4-2 to TRBJ2-3; no clear D. CDR1 is LGHNA and CDR2 is YNFKEQ in the germline V gene. Trimming took 3 bases from V and 0 from J, leaving 13 bases between them. The CDR3 contains 16 residues.

This clonotype was observed once. One base away lies a much larger clone, so this may be a sequencing read error. The genes are TRBV5-1 and TRBJ2-1; 9 bases are shared with TRBD2. The germline V gene has CDR1 SGHRS and CDR2 YFSETQ. The V segment lost 0 bases and the J segment 7 bases; nucleotides outside the gene matches: 5. This CDR3 is built from 15 residues. The CDR3 bases are TGCGCCAGCAGCTTGGCTGCGGGAGGGCAGAATGAGCAGTTCTTC. Translated: CASSLAAGGQNEQFF.

The V gene is TRBV19, the J gene TRBJ2-3; 9 nucleotides align to TRBD1. Unmatched junction bases numbered 5, after V lost 4 bases and J lost 0 bases. Germline V CDR1 and CDR2: LNHDA, SQIVND (reference sequence). CDR3 size: 16 residues. Here the CDR3 DNA reads TGTGCCAGTAGTAGCCGGGACAGGGTTAGCACAGATACGCAGTATTTT. This sequence encodes CASSSRDRVSTDTQYF.

The rearrangement links TRBV20-1 to TRBJ2-5; maybe TRBD1 (6 bases). The length of the CDR3 is 13 residues. Germline assignment: CDR1 DFQATT and CDR2 SNEGSKA (reference sequence). The germline V and J ends were trimmed by 5 bases and 4 bases, with 14 bases remaining between them. The CDR3 is CSARQTGRETQYF. In DNA, the CDR3 is TGCAGTGCTCGTCAGACAGGTAGAGAGACCCAGTACTTC.

J is TRBJ2-1 and V is TRBV20-1; the match to TRBD2 covers 10 bases. Germline-derived CDR1 and CDR2 are DFQATT and SNEGSKA (reference sequence). CDR3 length: 17 residues. With V trimmed by 0 bases and J by 4 bases, 9 bases remained unmatched. The CDR3 protein is CSARDPFRTSGYNEQFF. The DNA for the CDR3 is TGCAGTGCTAGAGACCCATTCCGGACTAGCGGATACAATGAGCAGTTCTTC.

The chain recombines TRBV5-1 with TRBJ1-1, with TRBD1 identical over 8 bases. V dropped 4 bases and J dropped 3; count of bases not matched to a gene: 2. The CDR3 sequence is 13 residues long. The V gene's germline CDR1 is SGHRS and CDR2 YFSETQ. The CDR3 loop is CASSPTGDTEAFF. DNA for the CDR3: TGCGCCAGCAGCCCGACAGGGGACACTGAAGCTTTCTTT.

This clonotype was counted ten times or more. The gene calls are TRBV7-2 and TRBJ2-3; D call uncertain. Germline V lookup: CDR1 SGHTA, CDR2 FQGNSA. The germline V and J ends were trimmed by 1 base and 4 bases, with 9 bases remaining between them. CDR3 length equals 14 residues. The CDR3 is CASSLEIGADTQYF. As DNA, the CDR3 is TGTGCCAGCAGCTTAGAGATAGGTGCAGATACGCAGTATTTT.

This clonotype has a handful of counts. V and J are TRBV5-1 and TRBJ2-6; D might be TRBD1 (6 bases). The CDR3 runs to 15 residues. Deletions cut 2 bases from V and 9 bases from J, with 15 bases between. Germline loops: CDR1 SGHRS, CDR2 YFSETQ. CDR3 sequence: CASSFNGGFDNVLTF. CDR3 in DNA: TGCGCCAGCAGCTTTAATGGGGGCTTCGACAACGTCCTGACTTTC. Complete variable domain (other parts from reference TRBV5-1 and TRBJ2-6): KAGVTQTPRYLIKTRGQQVTLSCSPISGHRSVSWYQQTPGQGLQFLFEYFSETQRNKGNFPGRFSGRQFSNSRSEMNVSTLELGDSALYLCASSFNGGFDNVLTFGAGSRLTVL.

This clonotype was seen at least ten times. The gene calls are TRBV7-2 and TRBJ2-5, with no clear D. The V end was cut by 1 base, the J end by 1 base, with 7 bases between. The CDR3 has 14 residues. Looked up from germline, CDR1 is SGHTA and CDR2 is FQGNSA. CDR3 nucleotides: TGTGCCAGCAGCTTAGTTGTAGGCCAAGAGACCCAGTACTTC. Translating it yields CASSLVVGQETQYF.

This clonotype was seen many times. The chain links TRBV27 to TRBJ2-5; unclear D gene. Germline V gene sequence: CDR1 MNHEY, CDR2 SMNVEV (reference sequence). The CDR3 has 15 residues. Trimming took off 3 bases at V and 4 bases at J, with 15 bases between the two ends. CDR3 sequence reads: CASSFDARFGETQYF. The CDR3 DNA reads as TGTGCCAGCAGTTTTGACGCTAGGTTCGGAGAGACCCAGTACTTC.

This chain joins TRBV18 and TRBJ2-7; D is unresolved. The ends were cut back, 6 bases at V and 1 base at J, with 13 bases in the middle. Germline assignment: CDR1 KGHSH and CDR2 LQKENI. This CDR3 is built from 14 residues. This CDR3 reads CASSPGGTSYEQYF. As DNA, the CDR3 is TGTGCCAGCTCCCCGGGCGGTACGTCCTACGAGCAGTACTTC.

This clonotype came up many times. This chain links TRBV29-1 with TRBJ2-7, with D possibly matching TRBD2 (6 bases). CDR3 length: 16 residues. CDR1 and CDR2 (germline): SQVTM, ANQGSEA. V shed 3 bases and J shed 0 bases, with 18 bases lying between them. The chain's CDR3 is CSVDGSGGSGSYEQYF. In DNA, the CDR3 is TGCAGCGTTGACGGGAGCGGAGGTTCCGGCTCCTACGAGCAGTACTTC.

This clonotype was detected many times. The chain employs TRBV19 and TRBJ2-5; unclear D gene. Looked up from germline, CDR1 is LNHDA and CDR2 is SQIVND (reference sequence). Trimming cost V 10 bases and J 5 bases, with 14 bases left between them. The CDR3 totals 12 residues. In DNA, the CDR3 is TGTGCCACCCGCTTGTCCGGGGAGACCCAGTACTTC. Protein product: CATRLSGETQYF.

This clonotype was counted a few times. The chain combines TRBV30 with TRBJ1-4, with TRBD1 as a possible D gene (5 bases). The V end was cut by 7 bases, the J end by 5 bases, with 11 bases between. The CDR3 is made up of 12 amino acids. Germline lookup yields CDR1 GTSNPN and CDR2 SVGIG (reference sequence). CDR3 amino acids: CALGRPNEKLFF. CDR3 bases: TGTGCCTTGGGACGGCCAAATGAAAAACTGTTTTTT.

By frequency in the sample, this clonotype is medium-sized. V gene TRBV7-9 combines with J gene TRBJ1-4; D is unclear. V gave up 4 bases and J gave up 0 bases, with 12 bases separating them. Germline lookup yields CDR1 SEHNR and CDR2 FQNEAQ (reference sequence). This CDR3 spans 16 amino acids. The CDR3 protein is CASSSDESPTNEKLFF. Here the CDR3 DNA reads TGTGCCAGCAGCTCCGACGAGAGTCCAACTAATGAAAAACTGTTTTTT.

This clonotype was found a few times. The chain combines TRBV7-9 with TRBJ1-1; D uncertain. V dropped 0 bases and J dropped 7 bases, with 18 bases sitting between them. This CDR3 is 16 amino acids long. Germline lookup yields CDR1 SEHNR and CDR2 FQNEAQ (reference sequence). The CDR3 DNA follows: TGTGCCAGCAGCTTAGCGAGGGCGGGAGGACTGGGTGAAGCTTTCTTT. Translated: CASSLARAGGLGEAFF.

This clonotype was detected many times. The V call is TRBV10-3, the J call TRBJ2-7; D uncertain. The germline V gene encodes CDR1 ENHRY and CDR2 SYGVKD. The length of the CDR3 is 13 residues. The ends were cut back, 0 bases at V and 9 bases at J, with 12 bases in the middle. The CDR3 reads CAISESVAPTQYF. DNA for the CDR3: TGTGCCATCAGTGAGTCGGTGGCGCCTACGCAGTACTTC.

In its sample, this clonotype is medium-sized. One end of the junction does not line up with germline, which may come from a read error. This rearrangement joins TRBV6-1 to TRBJ2-5; D uncertain. Germline-derived CDR1 and CDR2 are MNHNS and SASEGT. The CDR3 is made up of 13 amino acids. CDR3 coding DNA: TGCGCCAGCAGTGAGCACCAACAAGAGACCCAGTACTTC. Translated, it gives CASSEHQQETQYF.

The table lists this clonotype with many counts. The J gene is TRBJ1-2, the V gene TRBV11-2, with 7 bases lining up with TRBD1. V lost 5 bases to trimming and J lost 4 bases; unmatched junction nucleotides: 13. Germline V gene sequence: CDR1 SGHAT, CDR2 FQNNGV. The CDR3 totals 16 residues. The CDR3 region has the DNA TGTGCCAGCAGCGAACCGGGACAGACTAATCCCTATGGCTACACCTTC. Its protein is CASSEPGQTNPYGYTF.

This clonotype showed up many times. The chain combines TRBV10-2 with TRBJ2-5; D may be TRBD1 or TRBD2 (5 bases each). The CDR3 is 16 amino acids. Germline lookup yields CDR1 WSHSY and CDR2 SAAADI. The V gene lost 3 bases and the J gene lost 1 base, with 15 bases spanning the gap. The CDR3 DNA follows: TGCGCCAGCAGTGACCCGGGGCCGAGGGGCCAAGAGACCCAGTACTTC. It specifies CASSDPGPRGQETQYF.

This clonotype is labeled as medium-sized. This CDR3 is CASSRTASTDTQYF. CDR3 coding DNA: TGCGCCAGCAGCCGGACAGCTAGCACAGATACGCAGTATTTT. The chain recombines TRBV5-1 with TRBJ2-3, with TRBD1 as a possible D gene (6 bases). The CDR3 runs 14 residues. CDR1 SGHRS and CDR2 YFSETQ come from the germline V gene. The V end lost 4 bases, the J end lost 0 bases, and 9 bases lay between the germline ends.